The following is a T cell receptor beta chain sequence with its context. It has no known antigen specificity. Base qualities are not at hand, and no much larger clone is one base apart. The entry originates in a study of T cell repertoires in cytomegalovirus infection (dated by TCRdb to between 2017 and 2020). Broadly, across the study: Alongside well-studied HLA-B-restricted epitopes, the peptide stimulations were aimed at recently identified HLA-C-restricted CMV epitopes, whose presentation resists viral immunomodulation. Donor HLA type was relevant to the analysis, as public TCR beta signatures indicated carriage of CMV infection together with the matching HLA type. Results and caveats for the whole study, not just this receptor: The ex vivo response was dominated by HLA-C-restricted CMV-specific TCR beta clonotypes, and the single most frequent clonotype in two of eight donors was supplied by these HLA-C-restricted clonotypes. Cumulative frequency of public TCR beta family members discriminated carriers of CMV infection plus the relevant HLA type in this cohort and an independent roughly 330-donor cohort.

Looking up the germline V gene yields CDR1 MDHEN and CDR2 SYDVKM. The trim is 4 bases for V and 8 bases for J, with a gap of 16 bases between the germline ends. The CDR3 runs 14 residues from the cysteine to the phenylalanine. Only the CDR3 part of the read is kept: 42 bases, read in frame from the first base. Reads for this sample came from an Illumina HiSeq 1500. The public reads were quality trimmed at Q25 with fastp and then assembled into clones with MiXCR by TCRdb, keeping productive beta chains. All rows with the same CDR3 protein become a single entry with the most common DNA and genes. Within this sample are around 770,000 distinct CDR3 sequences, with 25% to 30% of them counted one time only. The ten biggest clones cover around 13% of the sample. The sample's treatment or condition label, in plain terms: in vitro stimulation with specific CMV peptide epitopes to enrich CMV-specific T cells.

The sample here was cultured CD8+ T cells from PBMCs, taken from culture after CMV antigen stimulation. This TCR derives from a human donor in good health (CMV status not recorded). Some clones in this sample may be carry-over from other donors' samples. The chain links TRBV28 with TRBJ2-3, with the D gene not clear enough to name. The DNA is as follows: TGTGCCAGCAGTTCACAGATCTGGGTGGCTACGCAGTATTTT. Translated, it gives CASSSQIWVATQYF.